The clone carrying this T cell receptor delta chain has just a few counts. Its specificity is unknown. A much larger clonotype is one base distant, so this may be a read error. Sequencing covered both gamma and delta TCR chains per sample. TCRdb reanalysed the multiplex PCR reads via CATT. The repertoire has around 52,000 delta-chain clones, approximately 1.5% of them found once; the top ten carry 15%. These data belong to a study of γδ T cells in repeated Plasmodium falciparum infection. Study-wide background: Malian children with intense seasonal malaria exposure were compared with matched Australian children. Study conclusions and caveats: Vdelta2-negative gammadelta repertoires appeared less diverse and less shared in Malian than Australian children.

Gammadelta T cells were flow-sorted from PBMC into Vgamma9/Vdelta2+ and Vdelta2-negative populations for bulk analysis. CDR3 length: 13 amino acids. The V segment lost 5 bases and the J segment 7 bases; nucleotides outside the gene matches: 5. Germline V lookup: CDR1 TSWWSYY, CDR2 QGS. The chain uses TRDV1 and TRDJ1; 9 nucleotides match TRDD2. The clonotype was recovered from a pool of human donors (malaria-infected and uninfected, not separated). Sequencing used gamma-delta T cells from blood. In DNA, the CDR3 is TGTGCTCTTGGGTCGCCTTCCTACGGTAAACTCATCTTT. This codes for CALGSPSYGKLIF.